These 13 T cell receptor beta chains were sequenced from one sample in a study of cytomegalovirus exposure and HLA in healthy donors. The study ran its PCR with 60 Vbeta and 13 Jbeta primers. Clones were sequenced by immunoSEQ multiplex PCR, and TCRdb holds only the in-frame ones, with some missing. The sample totals around 120,000 clones; its top ten clones hold around 3.6%. Sequencing used PBMCs. The source is a man between 18 and 29 years old in good health and CMV-seronegative.

The rearrangement joins TRBV11-2 to TRBJ2-5; 11 positions agree with TRBD1. Trimming removed 2 bases from V and 5 bases from J; junction bases left unmatched: 4. The germline CDR1 and CDR2 sequences are SGHAT and FQNNGV. This CDR3 comprises 15 residues. The CDR3 reads CASSLRTGGRETQYF. CDR3 in DNA: TGTGCCAGCAGCTTAAGGACAGGGGGCAGGGAGACCCAGTACTTC.

V and J are TRBV15 and TRBJ1-5; 8 bases match TRBD1. V lost 2 bases, J lost 6 bases, and 6 bases stayed unmatched. CDR3 length equals 15 residues. Germline V gene data show CDR1 as LNHNV and CDR2 as YYDKDF (reference sequence). The DNA for the CDR3 is TGTGCCACCAGCAGATCCGGACAGGGCGGTCAGCCCCAGCATTTT. Residues: CATSRSGQGGQPQHF.

The V and J genes are TRBV11-3 and TRBJ2-5; D may be TRBD2 (6 bases). The V end lost 2 bases, the J end lost 3 bases, and 10 bases lay between the germline ends. This CDR3 is built from 14 residues. The V gene's germline CDR1 is SGHNT and CDR2 YENEEA. The CDR3 DNA reads as TGTGCCAGCAGCTTACGTGGAGGGAAAGAGACCCAGTACTTC. This codes for CASSLRGGKETQYF.

The gene calls are TRBV5-4 and TRBJ2-7; D perhaps matches TRBD2 (6 bases). The germline CDR1 and CDR2 sequences are SGHNT and YYREEE (reference sequence). CDR3 size: 13 residues. V shed 2 bases and J shed 3 bases, with 9 bases lying between them. The CDR3 nucleotides are TGTGCCAGCAGCTTCGGAGGGGTCTACGAGCAGTACTTC. Residues: CASSFGGVYEQYF.

The rearrangement links TRBV7-9 to TRBJ2-3, with D possibly TRBD2 on 5 matching bases. Per the germline V gene, CDR1 is SEHNR and CDR2 is FQNEAQ (reference sequence). CDR3 length equals 16 residues. V shed 5 bases and J shed 0 bases, with 15 bases lying between them. The CDR3 nucleotides read TGTGCCAGCAGCCCCCGTAACGGGATAAGCACAGATACGCAGTATTTT. Translating gives CASSPRNGISTDTQYF.

This chain uses TRBV6-5 with TRBJ1-4; 7 bases agree with TRBD1. Germline V gives CDR1 MNHEY, CDR2 SVGAGI. The J segment lost 10 bases and the V segment lost 2 bases, leaving 7 bases of the junction unmatched. The CDR3 consists of 14 residues. The CDR3 DNA reads TGTGCCAGCAGTTACGGGACAGAAGGAAGAAAACTGTTTTTT. It codes for CASSYGTEGRKLFF.

The gene calls are TRBV5-1 and TRBJ1-3, with TRBD1 identical over 7 bases. Germline V gene data show CDR1 as SGHRS and CDR2 as YFSETQ. Trimming at V came to 0 bases and at J to 4 bases, leaving 7 bases not matched to a gene. The CDR3 length is 16 residues. CDR3: CASSLAETGRGNTIYF. The CDR3 nucleotides read TGCGCCAGCAGCTTGGCCGAGACAGGGAGAGGAAACACCATATATTTT.

This chain links TRBV7-9 with TRBJ1-2, with 9 bases identical to TRBD1. Germline V lookup: CDR1 SEHNR, CDR2 FQNEAQ (reference sequence). The V and J ends lost 3 bases and 4 bases, in that order; junction bases with no gene match: 12. This CDR3 spans 17 amino acids. The CDR3 DNA sequence: TGTGCCAGCAGCTTTTGGGACAGGGTTGGACAGGGCTATGGCTACACCTTC. Translating it yields CASSFWDRVGQGYGYTF.

The chain recombines TRBV18 with TRBJ2-7; 10 bases are a match to TRBD2. CDR3 length: 18 amino acids. J gave up 6 bases and V 2 bases, and 16 bases lay outside the gene matches. Germline lookup yields CDR1 KGHSH and CDR2 LQKENI. The DNA for the CDR3 is TGTGCCAGCTCACCAAGGAGGGCCATACTAGCGGGAACCACCGAGCAGTACTTC. Protein product: CASSPRRAILAGTTEQYF. Complete variable domain (other parts from reference TRBV18 and TRBJ2-7): NAGVMQNPRHLVRRRGQEARLRCSPMKGHSHVYWYRQLPEEGLKFMVYLQKENIIDESGMPKERFSAEFPKEGPSILRIQQVVRGDSAAYFCASSPRRAILAGTTEQYFGPGTRLTVT.

The V and J genes are TRBV5-1 and TRBJ2-3; 10 nucleotides match TRBD1. CDR1 is SGHRS and CDR2 is YFSETQ in the germline V gene. CDR3 length equals 16 residues. V shed 0 bases, J shed 2 bases, and the junction held 3 bases outside the gene matches. The DNA of the CDR3 is TGCGCCAGCAGCTTGGGAGGGACAGGGGCCACAGATACGCAGTATTTT. This encodes CASSLGGTGATDTQYF.

The gene calls are TRBV5-1 and TRBJ2-1; maybe TRBD2 (7 bases). The CDR3 loop spans 14 amino acids. Trimming removed 6 bases from V and 4 bases from J, with 14 bases in between. Germline loops: CDR1 SGHRS, CDR2 YFSETQ. The CDR3 reads CASMAGASYNEQFF. The DNA of the CDR3 is TGCGCCAGCATGGCGGGGGCCTCGTACAATGAGCAGTTCTTC.

The J gene is TRBJ2-2, the V gene TRBV5-1; D is uncertain. This CDR3 has 17 amino acids. The V gene lost 0 bases and the J gene lost 2 bases, with 14 bases spanning the gap. The germline CDR1 and CDR2 sequences are SGHRS and YFSETQ. CDR3 loop: CASSLEVTAINTGELFF. CDR3 DNA: TGCGCCAGCAGCTTGGAAGTGACTGCAATTAACACCGGGGAGCTGTTTTTT. The full variable domain, in which reference TRBV5-1 and TRBJ2-2 provide the parts outside the CDR3, is KAGVTQTPRYLIKTRGQQVTLSCSPISGHRSVSWYQQTPGQGLQFLFEYFSETQRNKGNFPGRFSGRQFSNSRSEMNVSTLELGDSALYLCASSLEVTAINTGELFFGEGSRLTVL.

The gene calls are TRBV2 and TRBJ2-7; D gene unclear. The CDR3 covers 13 residues. The germline V gene encodes CDR1 SNHLY and CDR2 FYNNEI. The ends were cut back, 6 bases at V and 0 bases at J, with 9 bases in the middle. The DNA for the CDR3 is TGTGCCAGCAGCCCCCCCTCCTCCTACGAGCAGTACTTC. Translating it yields CASSPPSSYEQYF.